The 19 T cell receptor beta chains presented below share a single source sample, sequenced in a study of beta chain features in type 1 diabetes. Study conclusions and caveats: Shorter TCRB CDR3s, moderately but significantly so, were found in Type 1 diabetes patients in all four CD4+ subsets.

The sequenced template was cDNA made from the entire isolated RNA. Assay used: immunoSEQ multiplex PCR; TCRdb lists only in-frame clones, some missing. The table records more than 95,000 clones, about 26% of them present only once. These receptors' antigens are unknown. Sequencing input: central memory CD4+ T cells from blood. These receptors were collected from a woman aged 18-30 years with type 1 diabetes.

Comments on this clone: Other DNA sequences within the sample encode an identical CDR3. The chain is built from TRBV7-2 and TRBJ2-1, with 11 bases that match TRBD2. CDR3 length: 15 amino acids. Germline loops: CDR1 SGHTA, CDR2 FQGNSA. J was trimmed by 3 bases and V by 3 bases; bases with no gene match: 1. The CDR3 is CASSLGTSGYNEQFF. CDR3 coding DNA: TGTGCCAGCAGCTTGGGGACTAGCGGCTACAATGAGCAGTTCTTC.

This clone was detected only a few times. The rearrangement links TRBV7-2 to TRBJ2-7; 7 bases are a match to TRBD1. There are 13 residues in the CDR3. V gave up 4 bases and J gave up 5 bases; unmatched junction bases: 5. Germline lookup yields CDR1 SGHTA and CDR2 FQGNSA. The CDR3 DNA is TGTGCCAGCAGCTACAGGGGCGCAGACGAGCAGTACGTC. It is translated as CASSYRGADEQYV.

The V and J genes are TRBV6-5 and TRBJ1-1; D is unresolved. From germline, CDR1 is MNHEY and CDR2 SVGAGI. Trimming took 5 bases from V and 1 from J, leaving 8 bases between them. The CDR3 extends over 13 amino acids. The DNA for the CDR3 is TGTGCCAGCAGTAATGAGGGGAACACTGAAGCTTTCTTT. Protein: CASSNEGNTEAFF.

A few counts support this clone. CDR3 nucleotide sequence: TGTGCCAGCAACACACCGGGACAGGGGGCAGATACGCAGTATTTT. It translates to CASNTPGQGADTQYF. V is TRBV6-1 and J is TRBJ2-3, with 11 bases that match TRBD1. The J segment lost 4 bases and the V segment lost 7 bases, leaving 7 bases of the junction unmatched. The germline V gene encodes CDR1 MNHNS and CDR2 SASEGT. There are 15 residues in the CDR3.

The rearrangement links TRBV6-1 to TRBJ2-2; D perhaps matches TRBD2 (6 bases). Germline-derived CDR1 and CDR2 are MNHNS and SASEGT. Trimming cost V 7 bases and J 3 bases, with 12 bases left between them. This CDR3 has 14 amino acids. The CDR3 spells CASNYGGDTGELFF. DNA for the CDR3: TGTGCCAGCAACTACGGCGGGGACACCGGGGAGCTGTTTTTT.

The chain recombines TRBV9 with TRBJ2-7, with a weak D call TRBD2 (5 bases). This CDR3 region has 15 residues. The V gene lost 0 bases and the J gene lost 4 bases, with 14 bases spanning the gap. Germline values: CDR1 SGDLS, CDR2 YYNGEE. The CDR3 reads CASSVDPGKKYEQYF. The CDR3 bases are TGTGCCAGCAGCGTAGACCCGGGAAAGAAATACGAGCAGTACTTC.

The V and J genes are TRBV7-9 and TRBJ2-1, with D tentatively TRBD2 (6 bases). The CDR3 runs to 16 residues. The V gene lost 1 base and the J gene lost 4 bases, with 14 bases spanning the gap. Germline V gene data show CDR1 as SEHNR and CDR2 as FQNEAQ (reference sequence). CDR3 DNA sequence: TGTGCCAGCAGCTTAGGGAGGGAAGGAGGATACAATGAGCAGTTCTTC. Amino acids: CASSLGREGGYNEQFF. The variable domain in full, completed from reference TRBV7-9 and TRBJ2-1, reads DTGVSQNPRHKITKRGQNVTFRCDPISEHNRLYWYRQTLGQGPEFLTYFQNEAQLEKSRLLSDRFSAERPKGSFSTLEIQRTEQGDSAMYLCASSLGREGGYNEQFFGPGTRLTVL.

The gene calls are TRBV18 and TRBJ2-1, with 10 bases fitting TRBD2. J was trimmed by 6 bases and V by 6 bases; bases with no gene match: 5. The CDR3 sequence is 14 residues long. The germline V gene has CDR1 KGHSH and CDR2 LQKENI. The CDR3 DNA sequence: TGTGCCAGCTCGACACTAGCGGGGATCAATGAGCAGTTCTTC. It encodes CASSTLAGINEQFF. Drawing the rest from reference TRBV18 and TRBJ2-1, the complete variable domain is NAGVMQNPRHLVRRRGQEARLRCSPMKGHSHVYWYRQLPEEGLKFMVYLQKENIIDESGMPKERFSAEFPKEGPSILRIQQVVRGDSAAYFCASSTLAGINEQFFGPGTRLTVL.

V usage is TRBV4-1 and J usage is TRBJ2-7; TRBD2 matches 8 bases. CDR1 and CDR2 (germline): MGHRA, YSYEKL. This CDR3 is 15 amino acids long. The junction had 4 bases not matched to a gene; V was cut back by 1 base and J by 2 bases. This chain's CDR3 is CASSQGPTSAYEQYF. The CDR3 DNA sequence: TGCGCCAGCAGCCAAGGGCCGACTAGCGCCTACGAGCAGTACTTC.

The table lists this clone with a few counts. The chain combines TRBV7-9 with TRBJ2-1; D is unclear. Germline V gene sequence: CDR1 SEHNR, CDR2 FQNEAQ (reference sequence). Trimming removed 5 bases at V and 12 bases at J, with 17 bases between. CDR3 length: 13 residues. The CDR3 nucleotides are TGTGCCAGCAGCCCGAGACTCCGGGTTCGGCAGTTCTTC. It is translated as CASSPRLRVRQFF.

The chain uses TRBV5-1 and TRBJ2-2; 13 nucleotides align to TRBD2. Looked up from germline, CDR1 is SGHRS and CDR2 is YFSETQ. J was trimmed by 3 bases and V by 3 bases; bases with no gene match: 5. This CDR3 contains 17 residues. The CDR3 protein is CASSSLLAGGYTGELFF. The CDR3 DNA reads TGCGCCAGCAGCTCTCTACTAGCGGGAGGGTACACCGGGGAGCTGTTTTTT.

The J gene is TRBJ2-2, the V gene TRBV11-2; D may be TRBD2 (5 bases). Germline V gene sequence: CDR1 SGHAT, CDR2 FQNNGV. This CDR3 spans 13 amino acids. Trimming took off 2 bases at V and 6 bases at J, with 7 bases between the two ends. CDR3 sequence reads: CASSLPGAGELFF. The CDR3 DNA follows: TGTGCCAGCAGCTTACCCGGGGCCGGGGAGCTGTTTTTT.

CDR3 coding DNA: TGTGCCAGCAGTGAAAAACAGGGAGTATACGGCTACACCTTC. Protein: CASSEKQGVYGYTF. The V and J genes are TRBV6-5 and TRBJ1-2, with D possibly TRBD1 on 6 matching bases. Deletions cut 5 bases from V and 8 bases from J, with 18 bases between. CDR3 length: 14 amino acids. CDR1 is MNHEY, CDR2 SVGAGI, per germline.

The chain joins TRBV29-1 to TRBJ2-3, with TRBD1 matching over 9 bases. Looked up from germline, CDR1 is SQVTM and CDR2 is ANQGSEA. The CDR3 totals 13 residues. V shed 4 bases, J shed 7 bases, and the junction held 6 bases outside the gene matches. CDR3 sequence: CSVAYRGRNTQYF. The CDR3 DNA follows: TGCAGCGTTGCTTACAGGGGGCGGAATACGCAGTATTTT.

There are many counts of this clone. The CDR3 DNA sequence: TGTGCCAGCAGTAGAGCCAATGAGCAGTTCTTC. Residues: CASSRANEQFF. The chain joins TRBV6-6 to TRBJ2-1; D not certain. Per germline, CDR1 MNHNY and CDR2 SVGAGI (reference sequence). The CDR3 totals 11 residues. Trimming removed 5 bases from V and 6 bases from J, with 5 bases in between.

This clone has just a few counts. The chain employs TRBV5-1 and TRBJ1-1; tentatively, D is TRBD1 (5 bases). The CDR3 consists of 13 residues. V dropped 3 bases and J dropped 2 bases, with 8 bases sitting between them. Germline V gives CDR1 SGHRS, CDR2 YFSETQ. CDR3 bases: TGCGCCAGCAGCTCACAGGAAAACACTGAAGCTTTCTTT. It codes for CASSSQENTEAFF. Based on the CDR3 plus reference TRBV5-1 and TRBJ1-1, the full variable domain is KAGVTQTPRYLIKTRGQQVTLSCSPISGHRSVSWYQQTPGQGLQFLFEYFSETQRNKGNFPGRFSGRQFSNSRSEMNVSTLELGDSALYLCASSSQENTEAFFGQGTRLTVV.

This clone has a handful of counts. This rearrangement joins TRBV10-1 to TRBJ2-1; 7 bases agree with TRBD2. The CDR3 spans 15 residues. The germline V gene encodes CDR1 WNHNN and CDR2 SYGVQD (reference sequence). V gave up 2 bases and J gave up 6 bases; unmatched junction bases: 7. CDR3 coding DNA: TGCGCCAGCAGTGAGGAGCCGGGAGGCCTCAATGAGCAGTTCTTC. Protein: CASSEEPGGLNEQFF.

This clone was detected a few times. The chain links TRBV5-1 to TRBJ1-4, with D unclear. Per germline, CDR1 SGHRS and CDR2 YFSETQ. V lost 0 bases, J lost 4 bases, and 7 bases lay in between. The CDR3 totals 14 residues. CDR3 DNA sequence: TGCGCCAGCAGCTTGGCGGGGATTAATGAAAAACTGTTTTTT. It codes for CASSLAGINEKLFF.

The sample holds a few counts of this clone. The chain has TRBV5-4 and TRBJ2-1, with D possibly being TRBD1 (5 bases). Trimming stripped 0 bases from V and 2 bases from J, with 6 bases between. CDR1 is SGHNT, CDR2 YYREEE, per germline (reference sequence). CDR3 length: 14 residues. The CDR3 is CASSLEGPYNEQFF. CDR3 nucleotide sequence: TGTGCCAGCAGCTTGGAGGGGCCCTACAATGAGCAGTTCTTC. The full variable domain, completed using reference TRBV5-4 and TRBJ2-1, is ETGVTQSPTHLIKTRGQQVTLRCSSQSGHNTVSWYQQALGQGPQFIFQYYREEENGRGNFPPRFSGLQFPNYSSELNVNALELDDSALYLCASSLEGPYNEQFFGPGTRLTVL.